This TCR beta chain is drawn from a study of PD-1 blockade in classical Hodgkin lymphoma. The CDR3 loop spans 14 amino acids. V was trimmed by 1 base and J by 1 base, leaving 6 bases between them. The germline V gene encodes CDR1 SGHTA and CDR2 FQGNSA. Produced via immunoSEQ multiplex PCR; TCRdb's table is partial and in-frame only. The table shows thousands of clones, with around 64% occurring only once. Time point of the sample: cycle 4 day 1 (C4D1), after more than five weeks of nivolumab. The patients all showed relapse after autologous stem cell transplantation, while their brentuximab vedotin exposure varied. Thawed PBMCs supplied CD8+ T cells via magnetic negative selection. Study-wide points: Repertoire difference causes, possibly disease activity or prior therapy, remain undefined. Significant TCR diversity gains by C4D1 occurred in CD4+ but not CD8+ cells.

This clone was observed a single time. The antigen remains undetermined. This rearrangement joins TRBV7-2 to TRBJ2-3; unclear D gene. The source of this sequence is a human donor with classical Hodgkin lymphoma. The sequencing used CD8+ T cells from blood, collected before the fourth cycle of nivolumab. CDR3 nucleotide sequence: TGTGCCAGCAGCTTAGTGCTGGGCACAGATACGCAGTATTTT. As protein: CASSLVLGTDTQYF.